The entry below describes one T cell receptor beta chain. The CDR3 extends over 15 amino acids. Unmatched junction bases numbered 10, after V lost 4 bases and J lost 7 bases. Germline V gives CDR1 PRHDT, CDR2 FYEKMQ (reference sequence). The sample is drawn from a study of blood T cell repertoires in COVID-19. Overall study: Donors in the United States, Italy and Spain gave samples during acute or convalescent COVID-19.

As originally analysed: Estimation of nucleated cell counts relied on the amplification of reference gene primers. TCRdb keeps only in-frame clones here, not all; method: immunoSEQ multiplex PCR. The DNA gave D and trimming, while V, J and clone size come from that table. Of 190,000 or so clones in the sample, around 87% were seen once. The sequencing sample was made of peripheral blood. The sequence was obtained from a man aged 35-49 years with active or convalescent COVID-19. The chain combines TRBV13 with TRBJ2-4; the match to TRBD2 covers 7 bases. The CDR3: CASSSDGRFGNIQYF. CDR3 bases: TGTGCCAGCAGCTCCGACGGGAGGTTTGGGAACATTCAGTACTTC.